These 27 T cell receptor beta chains originate from one sample sequenced in a study of T cell repertoires in ileal Crohn's disease. Some clones are missing from TCRdb's copy, which holds only in-frame ones; the method was immunoSEQ multiplex PCR. The repertoire holds around 8,000 clones, 65% to 90% seen once, with 9.5% to 12% in the top ten. Time point given: inflamed ileum from the surgical specimen. The sample comprised ileal tissue. Every receptor here comes from an adult with Crohn's disease.

The rearrangement joins TRBV19 to TRBJ1-5; D is perhaps TRBD1 (6 bases). The CDR3 has 17 amino acids. Germline values: CDR1 LNHDA, CDR2 SQIVND (reference sequence). V was shortened by 6 bases and J by 0 bases, with 18 bases between the two germline ends. The CDR3 sequence is CASSVGRGGGSNQPQHF. The CDR3 bases are TGTGCCAGTAGCGTGGGCAGGGGAGGGGGTAGCAATCAGCCCCAGCATTTT.

The V gene is TRBV9, the J gene TRBJ2-1; D unclear. CDR1 SGDLS and CDR2 YYNGEE come from the germline V gene. V dropped 4 bases and J dropped 15 bases, with 17 bases sitting between them. The CDR3 length is 12 residues. The chain's CDR3 is CASSTQDLPPFF. Here the CDR3 DNA reads TGTGCCAGCAGCACCCAGGACCTACCTCCGTTCTTC.

The V call is TRBV7-3, the J call TRBJ2-1, with 7 bases identical to TRBD2. Germline loops: CDR1 SGHTA, CDR2 FQGTGA. V dropped 4 bases and J dropped 6; count of bases not matched to a gene: 6. This CDR3 has 14 residues. CDR3 coding DNA: TGTGCCAGCAGCTCCTCTAGCGGCGGCAATGAGCAGTTCTTC. Translation gives CASSSSSGGNEQFF.

This chain links TRBV14 with TRBJ1-2; unclear D gene. The CDR3 extends over 16 amino acids. Germline CDR1 reads SGHDN; CDR2 reads FVKESK. The V end was cut by 2 bases, the J end by 6 bases, with 19 bases between. The CDR3 DNA follows: TGTGCCAGCAGCCAACGGAGTATCCGTGCTGAGAATGGCTACACCTTC. Translating it yields CASSQRSIRAENGYTF.

The gene calls are TRBV30 and TRBJ1-4, with D tentatively TRBD1 (6 bases). The V end was cut by 5 bases, the J end by 6 bases, with 13 bases between. The CDR3 spans 13 residues. The germline V gene encodes CDR1 GTSNPN and CDR2 SVGIG (reference sequence). CDR3: CAWEQGLDEKLFF. The CDR3 DNA is TGTGCCTGGGAACAGGGCTTGGATGAAAAACTGTTTTTT.

The V call is TRBV7-9, the J call TRBJ1-1; TRBD1 is a possible D gene (6 bases). CDR1 is SEHNR and CDR2 is FQNEAQ in the germline V gene (reference sequence). CDR3 length equals 14 residues. V gave up 3 bases and J gave up 2 bases, with 10 bases separating them. Here the CDR3 DNA reads TGTGCCAGCAGCTTTACAGGGCGAAACACTGAAGCTTTCTTT. Translated: CASSFTGRNTEAFF.

The rearrangement joins TRBV29-1 to TRBJ1-2, with D possibly being TRBD1 (5 bases). CDR3 length: 14 amino acids. V dropped 7 bases and J dropped 8 bases, with 23 bases sitting between them. Germline loops: CDR1 SQVTM, CDR2 ANQGSEA. The DNA for the CDR3 is TGCAGCGGACTAGACAGCTCGGGGGACTGGGGCTACACCTTC. It yields the protein CSGLDSSGDWGYTF.

The chain carries TRBV5-1 and TRBJ2-7, with D perhaps given as TRBD1 or TRBD2 (5 bases each). V was clipped by 3 bases and J by 9 bases, with 16 bases between them. In germline, CDR1 is SGHRS, CDR2 YFSETQ. This CDR3 spans 13 amino acids. The CDR3 DNA sequence: TGCGCCAGCAGCTCCCGGGACGACGGTGGGCAGTACTTC. Its translation is CASSSRDDGGQYF.

This clone was picked up a small number of times. This chain uses TRBV5-4 with TRBJ2-7; no clear D. The CDR3 runs 13 residues. The V end was cut by 3 bases, the J end by 4 bases, with 11 bases between. The V gene's germline CDR1 is SGHNT and CDR2 YYREEE (reference sequence). The CDR3 sequence: CASSSPPTYEQYF. The CDR3 DNA sequence: TGTGCCAGCAGCTCCCCCCCTACGTACGAGCAGTACTTC.

This sequence joins TRBV28 and TRBJ2-5; D uncertain. V lost 5 bases and J lost 3, with 34 bases in between. The CDR3 extends over 21 amino acids. Germline-derived CDR1 and CDR2 are MDHEN and SYDVKM. CDR3 DNA sequence: TGTGCCAGCAGTCCTCCCTCACCCAGTTTTGTATCCCAGCACCTTAAAGAGACCCAGTACTTC. Translating it yields CASSPPSPSFVSQHLKETQYF.

CDR3 bases: TGTGCCAGCAGTGAAGCTGGGGGCTTTGGGAATCAGCCCCAGCATTTT. It codes for CASSEAGGFGNQPQHF. V gene TRBV2 combines with J gene TRBJ1-5, with a possible D match to TRBD1 (6 bases). CDR3 length: 16 residues. Trimming cost V 0 bases and J 4 bases, with 13 bases left between them. The germline V gene encodes CDR1 SNHLY and CDR2 FYNNEI.

V and J are TRBV29-1 and TRBJ1-1; TRBD1 might be the D (5 bases). This CDR3 has 13 residues. Germline-derived CDR1 and CDR2 are SQVTM and ANQGSEA. V was clipped by 0 bases and J by 10 bases, with 15 bases between them. The CDR3 nucleotides read TGCAGCGTTGAAGACGCGGGGGGTGGGGCAGCTTTCTTT. Its translation is CSVEDAGGGAAFF.

V usage is TRBV28 and J usage is TRBJ2-1; TRBD2 agrees at 8 bases. Losses at the gene ends were 8 bases for V and 7 bases for J; bases not matched to a gene: 4. Germline values: CDR1 MDHEN, CDR2 SYDVKM. This CDR3 region has 12 residues. The CDR3 DNA is TGTGCCAGCGTCTCGGGAGGGAATGAGCAGTTCTTC. This codes for CASVSGGNEQFF.

This clone was observed a few times. CDR3 loop: CSVVKGGEPYEQYF. The DNA of the CDR3 is TGCAGCGTTGTCAAGGGGGGCGAACCCTACGAGCAGTACTTC. V usage is TRBV29-1 and J usage is TRBJ2-7, with D perhaps matching TRBD1 or TRBD2 (6 bases each). The germline V gene has CDR1 SQVTM and CDR2 ANQGSEA. Trimming shortened V by 4 bases and J by 2 bases, and 15 bases separated the two germline ends. The CDR3 is made up of 14 amino acids.

The chain links TRBV30 to TRBJ1-5; the D gene is possibly TRBD1 (6 bases). Germline assignment: CDR1 GTSNPN and CDR2 SVGIG (reference sequence). The CDR3 totals 15 residues. V lost 2 bases to trimming and J lost 5 bases, with 16 bases between them. CDR3 in amino acids: CAWSQGGVNYQPQHF. In DNA form, the CDR3 reads TGTGCCTGGAGTCAAGGGGGGGTTAACTATCAGCCCCAGCATTTT.

This clone was recorded a few times. At one end the junction does not follow the germline gene, possibly because of a read error. The rearrangement joins TRBV7-2 to TRBJ2-6; D gene uncertain. Germline CDR1 and CDR2: SGHTA and FQGNSA. This CDR3 has 16 amino acids. The CDR3 DNA follows: TGTGCCAGCAGCTTAGCAGGGCGGTCTGGCGCCAACGTCCTGACTTTC. Its translation is CASSLAGRSGANVLTF.

The J gene is TRBJ2-3, the V gene TRBV5-6; D is perhaps TRBD1 (6 bases). The V gene lost 2 bases and the J gene lost 1 base, with 11 bases spanning the gap. The germline V gene encodes CDR1 SGHDT and CDR2 YYEEEE. The CDR3 extends over 15 amino acids. The chain's CDR3 is CASSFLQGRTDTQYF. CDR3 DNA sequence: TGTGCCAGCAGCTTTTTACAGGGACGCACAGATACGCAGTATTTT.

The chain is built from TRBV29-1 and TRBJ2-2, with D maybe TRBD1 (5 bases). Germline V gives CDR1 SQVTM, CDR2 ANQGSEA. The V end was cut by 2 bases, the J end by 0 bases, with 10 bases between. This CDR3 is built from 15 residues. As DNA, the CDR3 is TGCAGCGTTGAACAGGGAACCTCGAACACCGGGGAGCTGTTTTTT. Translated: CSVEQGTSNTGELFF.

V is TRBV6-1 and J is TRBJ1-5, with TRBD1 as a possible D gene (5 bases). V was clipped by 10 bases and J by 3 bases, with 13 bases between them. CDR1 MNHNS and CDR2 SASEGT come from the germline V gene. The CDR3 has 13 amino acids. DNA for the CDR3: TGTGCCAATAGGGGAGGGGTCAATCAGCCCCAGCATTTT. Translation: CANRGGVNQPQHF.

The chain links TRBV19 to TRBJ2-2, with 9 bases aligning to TRBD1. With 5 bases clipped from V and 4 bases from J, the junction kept 5 bases outside the gene matches. Germline values: CDR1 LNHDA, CDR2 SQIVND (reference sequence). The CDR3 covers 15 residues. CDR3 nucleotides: TGTGCCAGTAGTCGTACACAGGGGGCCACCGGGGAGCTGTTTTTT. It is translated as CASSRTQGATGELFF.

Remarks on this clone: The limits of the CDR3 on the DNA are not certain, so only TCRdb's listed CDR3 is given. The genes are TRBV28 and TRBJ2-7; the D call in the table, TRBD1, was not verified against the DNA. Germline V CDR1 and CDR2: MDHEN, SYDVKM. The CDR3 spans 17 amino acids, including both terminal residues. The CDR3 spells CASSTSTWGRGTYEQYF.

The chain joins TRBV28 to TRBJ1-2; 7 bases are a match to TRBD1. Trimming cost V 3 bases and J 4 bases; bases outside gene matches: 8. Germline V gene data show CDR1 as MDHEN and CDR2 as SYDVKM. The length of the CDR3 is 15 residues. The CDR3 DNA reads as TGTGCCAGCAGTTTTAGGGACAGAAGTATCTATGGCTACACCTTC. Its translation is CASSFRDRSIYGYTF.

The V and J genes are TRBV27 and TRBJ1-4; 9 bases map to TRBD1. V was clipped by 5 bases and J by 11 bases; unmatched bases: 12. CDR3 length: 15 residues. Germline CDR1 and CDR2: MNHEY and SMNVEV (reference sequence). The CDR3 here is CASSAPTGGKDKLFF. The CDR3 bases are TGTGCCAGCAGTGCGCCGACAGGGGGGAAGGATAAACTGTTTTTT.

V is TRBV5-4 and J is TRBJ1-1; maybe TRBD1 (5 bases). V lost 4 bases, J lost 6 bases, and 19 bases lay in between. The germline CDR1 and CDR2 sequences are SGHNT and YYREEE (reference sequence). The CDR3 sequence is 15 residues long. The CDR3 DNA reads as TGTGCCAGCAGCCTGGGAGTCAGGGAAGGGCCTGAAGCTTTCTTT. Protein product: CASSLGVREGPEAFF.

CDR3 in amino acids: CASSFLGEIGANVLTF. CDR3 coding DNA: TGTGCCAGCAGCTTCCTGGGGGAGATTGGGGCCAACGTCCTGACTTTC. The gene calls are TRBV7-9 and TRBJ2-6; possibly TRBD1 or TRBD2 for D (5 bases each). The CDR3 extends over 16 amino acids. Germline V CDR1 and CDR2: SEHNR, FQNEAQ (reference sequence). V was pared by 3 bases and J by 3 bases, with 12 bases between.

The gene calls are TRBV6-1 and TRBJ1-4, with 7 bases identical to TRBD1. The length of the CDR3 is 15 residues. CDR1 MNHNS and CDR2 SASEGT come from the germline V gene. V lost 5 bases to trimming and J lost 3 bases; unmatched junction nucleotides: 6. CDR3 coding DNA: TGTGCCAGCAGTTCTCCGGGACAGTCTAATGAAAAACTGTTTTTT. Translating it yields CASSSPGQSNEKLFF.

CDR3 DNA: TGCAGCGTTGTCGGCGGGACTAGCTACAATGAGCAGTTCTTC. Translating it yields CSVVGGTSYNEQFF. V and J are TRBV29-1 and TRBJ2-1; TRBD2 aligns across 8 bases. CDR1 is SQVTM and CDR2 is ANQGSEA in the germline V gene. This CDR3 comprises 14 residues. V lost 4 bases and J lost 3; bases outside the gene matches: 5.